Shown below are 15 T cell receptor beta chains from a single sample sequenced in a study of graft-versus-host responses after intestinal transplantation. Profiling relied on immunoSEQ multiplex PCR, and the TCRdb table lists in-frame clones only, not all of them. The sample lists around 6,700 clones, 20% to 25% occurring once. The sequencing here drew on alloreactive CD4+ T cells from a mixed lymphocyte reaction culture, taken before transplantation. Subset given: CFSE-low proliferating T cells sorted from approximately six-day pre-transplant mixed lymphocyte reaction (GvH or HvG direction). These receptors were taken from a human patient who was an organ donor for intestinal transplantation.

There are a few counts of this clone. The chain uses TRBV27 and TRBJ1-2; possible D gene TRBD1, 6 bases. Trimming pared 1 base from V and 8 bases from J, leaving 11 bases between. The germline gives CDR1 MNHEY, CDR2 SMNVEV (reference sequence). This CDR3 is 13 amino acids long. In DNA, the CDR3 is TGTGCCAGCAGTTTATTGGCAGGGGTCGGCTACACCTTC. It is translated as CASSLLAGVGYTF.

This clone is large in the sample. The genes are TRBV14 and TRBJ2-3; D may be TRBD1 (5 bases). The CDR3 consists of 14 residues. V was trimmed by 3 bases and J by 4 bases, leaving 11 bases between them. CDR1 is SGHDN, CDR2 FVKESK, per germline. The CDR3 region is CASSHLGQADTQYF. The CDR3 bases are TGTGCCAGCAGCCACCTCGGACAAGCAGATACGCAGTATTTT. Full variable domain (rest looked up from reference TRBV14 and TRBJ2-3): EAGVTQFPSHSVIEKGQTVTLRCDPISGHDNLYWYRRVMGKEIKFLLHFVKESKQDESGMPNNRFLAERTGGTYSTLKVQPAELEDSGVYFCASSHLGQADTQYFGPGTRLTVL.

This clone was picked up a small number of times. This rearrangement joins TRBV29-1 to TRBJ2-7; 10 nucleotides align to TRBD1. This CDR3 is built from 15 residues. The V segment lost 5 bases and the J segment 3 bases; nucleotides outside the gene matches: 10. Germline CDR1 SQVTM, CDR2 ANQGSEA. CDR3 in amino acids: CSVRQPGQGLYEQYF. The CDR3, as DNA: TGCAGCGTTCGGCAGCCGGGACAGGGGCTCTACGAGCAGTACTTC.

The J gene is TRBJ2-2, the V gene TRBV2; D remains ambiguous. The germline V gene encodes CDR1 SNHLY and CDR2 FYNNEI. The CDR3 is 13 amino acids. V dropped 7 bases and J dropped 7 bases, with 13 bases sitting between them. The CDR3 sequence: CASTIGPGGELFF. CDR3 coding DNA: TGTGCCAGCACTATCGGACCGGGCGGGGAGCTGTTTTTT.

This chain connects TRBV13 to TRBJ1-2; perhaps TRBD1 as D (6 bases). The germline V and J ends were trimmed by 0 bases and 4 bases, with 9 bases remaining between them. Germline CDR1 reads PRHDT; CDR2 reads FYEKMQ (reference sequence). There are 14 residues in the CDR3. In DNA form, the CDR3 reads TGTGCCAGCAGCTTAGGCCGAGGGGGCTATGGCTACACCTTC. Protein product: CASSLGRGGYGYTF.

This rearrangement joins TRBV6-5 to TRBJ1-2; 10 bases map to TRBD1. This CDR3 has 15 amino acids. Germline V gives CDR1 MNHEY, CDR2 SVGAGI. With 2 bases clipped from V and 0 bases from J, the junction kept 0 bases outside the gene matches. Written as DNA, the CDR3 is TGTGCCAGCAGTTACGGACAGGGGGCTAACTATGGCTACACCTTC. As protein: CASSYGQGANYGYTF.

By frequency in the sample, this clone is medium-sized. V is TRBV21-1 and J is TRBJ2-6. TRBV21-1 is shown as a pseudogene. The length of the CDR3 is 15 residues. In DNA form, the CDR3 reads TGTGCCAGCGCCGTTACGCCCTCTGGGGCCAACGTCCTGACTTTC. It translates to CASAVTPSGANVLTF.

By proportion, this clone is medium-sized. The V and J genes are TRBV19 and TRBJ2-3; maybe TRBD2 (5 bases). CDR3 length equals 15 residues. V lost 4 bases, J lost 2 bases, and 13 bases lay in between. Germline-derived CDR1 and CDR2 are LNHDA and SQIVND (reference sequence). Here the CDR3 DNA reads TGTGCCAGTAGTAAGCCCGGACTTCTCACAGATACGCAGTATTTT. Protein product: CASSKPGLLTDTQYF.

This rearrangement joins TRBV5-5 to TRBJ1-5; possibly TRBD1 for D (6 bases). V lost 3 bases to trimming and J lost 0 bases, with 10 bases between them. Germline-derived CDR1 and CDR2 are SGHKS and YYEKEE (reference sequence). This CDR3 is 15 amino acids long. The CDR3 nucleotides read TGTGCCAGCAGCTGGACAGTATATAGCAATCAGCCCCAGCATTTT. This encodes CASSWTVYSNQPQHF.

Only a few counts were recorded for this clone. CDR3 in amino acids: CASSQDRSGLEETQYF. The CDR3 nucleotides are TGTGCCAGCAGCCAAGATCGTTCGGGGCTTGAAGAGACCCAGTACTTC. The chain has TRBV5-4 and TRBJ2-5; D is tentatively TRBD1 or TRBD2 (5 bases each). Trimming pared 4 bases from V and 3 bases from J, leaving 19 bases between. Germline CDR1 and CDR2: SGHNT and YYREEE (reference sequence). The CDR3 length is 16 residues.

Comments on this clone: This may stem from a read error, because a much larger clone lies one nucleotide away. The gene calls are TRBV11-3 and TRBJ2-7, with a tentative D call TRBD1 (6 bases). Trimming took 5 bases from V and 2 from J, leaving 16 bases between them. Germline lookup yields CDR1 SGHNT and CDR2 YENEEA. This CDR3 region has 15 residues. CDR3 in amino acids: CASSLGGGGAYEQYF. CDR3 DNA sequence: TGTGCCAGCAGCCTTGGGGGCGGTGGGGCCTACGAGCAGTACTTC.

The V and J genes are TRBV7-9 and TRBJ1-2; TRBD1 matches 8 bases. Germline CDR1 is SEHNR and CDR2 is FQNEAQ (reference sequence). The CDR3 covers 15 residues. The V segment lost 1 base and the J segment 6 bases; nucleotides outside the gene matches: 7. The CDR3 region is CASSLGQGAYDGYTF. CDR3 DNA sequence: TGTGCCAGCAGCTTAGGCCAGGGGGCGTACGATGGCTACACCTTC.

This clone came up a few times. The chain couples TRBV6-1 to TRBJ1-1; TRBD1 agrees at 7 bases. The CDR3 length is 14 residues. V shed 5 bases and J 3 bases; nucleotides not matched to a gene: 6. The germline V gene encodes CDR1 MNHNS and CDR2 SASEGT. The CDR3 coding sequence is TGTGCCAGCAGTTTCCGGGACAGTTACACTGAAGCTTTCTTT. This sequence encodes CASSFRDSYTEAFF.

By sample share, this clone is large. V and J are TRBV7-9 and TRBJ2-3; no firm D call. CDR1 and CDR2 from the germline V gene are SEHNR and FQNEAQ (reference sequence). This CDR3 is 15 amino acids long. Trimming took off 3 bases at V and 0 bases at J, with 10 bases between the two ends. CDR3 sequence: CASSFLLYSTDTQYF. The CDR3 coding sequence is TGTGCCAGCAGCTTTCTGTTGTATAGCACAGATACGCAGTATTTT.

This clone was picked up a small number of times. A much bigger clone sits one base away, suggesting this may be a read error. Distinct nucleotide sequences in the sample also encode this CDR3. CDR3 sequence (DNA): TGCGCCCGCAGCTTGGCCGGCCGGGGGGGCCCTTTTGAGCAGTTCTTC. Translated: CARSLAGRGGPFEQFF. The chain is built from TRBV5-1 and TRBJ2-1; 8 bases are a match to TRBD2. CDR3 length: 16 residues. Germline assignment: CDR1 SGHRS and CDR2 YFSETQ.